This record concerns one T cell receptor beta chain sequence. The clone's antigen remains unknown. There are no base qualities to consult, and no much larger clone falls within one base. Trimming takes 3 bases off V and 4 bases off J; junction bases not matched to a gene: 5. The CDR3 runs 14 amino acids, cysteine and phenylalanine included. This entry keeps only the CDR3 DNA: 42 bases, framed from base 1. The germline V gene (reference sequence) sets CDR1 to MNHEY and CDR2 to SMNVEV. Library construction relied on the immunoSEQ multiplex PCR assay. For the multiplex PCR, a mixture combining 60 forward primers for TCR Vbeta segments and 13 reverse primers for TCR Jbeta segments was used. The CDR3 region of rearranged TCR beta genes was amplified from genomic DNA by a multiplex PCR assay. The Illumina HiSeq System was used to sequence the amplified TCR beta libraries as 87-base-pair reads. The authors' analysis ran thus. A later analysis counted tens of millions of unique TCR beta chains across the 666 repertoires, and some 12 million of these chains were shared by at least two donors. To remove PCR and sequencing errors, raw reads were error-corrected and collapsed into unique sequences using a nearest-neighbor algorithm that merged closely related sequences. To assign V, D and J gene segments, CDR3 sequences were aligned to IMGT reference sequences. Each retained sequence needed at least a six-nucleotide match to both a V gene segment and a J gene segment. A rearrangement was called productive if the CDR3 had no stop codons and remained in frame with V and J, and every other rearrangement was called non-productive. CDR3 was defined according to IMGT convention as the region running from the second conserved V-encoded cysteine to the conserved J-encoded phenylalanine. In an earlier analysis of more than 550 of the donors, sequences lacking an unambiguous match to a single V gene segment were excluded. An earlier analysis of several hundred of the donors called V segments functional above 56.7% productive rearrangements and segregating when the between-donor standard deviation exceeded 5%. A statistical classification framework was built to diagnose cytomegalovirus status from the catalog of TCR beta chain sequences. V and J gene assignment, in a later analysis, came from comparing TCR nucleotide sequences with IMGT/GENE-DB human TR gene sequences. The TCRdist pipeline was used in a later analysis to assign CDR3 sequences and most-parsimonious VDJ recombination scenarios. In a later analysis, each TCR beta chain was defined by its CDR3 amino acid sequence together with its V-gene family, and reads without a unique V-gene family were excluded. In a later analysis, 450 to 600 highly shared, low-generation-probability nucleotide sequences were removed to address suspected cross-contamination and a sequencing artifact. For each public chain, a later analysis derived a clonal expansion index from normalized ranks of inferred template counts within each repertoire. In a later analysis, generation probabilities were computed with a VDJ recombination model fitted to out-of-frame rearrangements, and the resulting probabilities were checked against IGoR. In a later analysis, TCR-TCR, TCR-HLA and TCR-CMV co-occurrence was scored with hypergeometric tests, and a repertoire-size bias correction was applied to TCR pairs. In a later analysis, false discovery rates were estimated by permuting HLA or CMV assignments 20 times. In a later analysis, co-occurring TCRs were grouped with DBSCAN, and TCRdist sequence similarity was added when clustering was performed within HLA-allele-positive subsets. For co-occurrence clustering, repertoires with fewer than 30,000 or more than 120,000 public chains were excluded, along with 4 to 6 repertoires with anomalous nucleotide sharing. The source is immuneACCESS, and TCRdb retained only in-frame sequences with V and J called. Part of the clones is not carried over; for the studies checked, unresolved V genes explain less than half of this, and the remainder is unexplained. V and J calls and clone size are copied from that table; D and trimming were computed from the DNA. The sample table holds about 140,000 clones, of which about 85% were seen once. In total, the top ten clones hold about 2.6% of the sample.

This sample is part of a study of cytomegalovirus exposure and HLA in healthy donors (dated by TCRdb to the late 2010s). Turning to the overall study: An earlier analysis of 587 of the donors reported approximately 300 Gb of sequence data and around 100 million unique TCR beta sequences obtained from around 180 million T cells. Typing coverage differed by locus: A, B, C, DRB1 and DQB1 were typed in roughly 620-630 donors, DQA1 in 522, DPA1 in some 610, and DPB1 in around 490. Every discovery cohort repertoire had been produced on one sequencing platform. To decide whether each TCR beta V gene segment behaved as functional or pseudogenic, an earlier analysis of some 600 of the donors relied on high-throughput TCR beta sequencing. Donor age, sex, ethnicity and CMV serostatus were collected together with the repertoire data. High-throughput TCR immunosequencing, statistical association of individual TCRs with disease status, and machine learning were combined to predict cytomegalovirus infection status. An early release covering about 600 HLA-typed donors comprised about 300 gigabases of sequencing data and roughly 86 million unique TCR sequences. In a later analysis, previously published TCR beta repertoires from 600 to 850 donors were re-analyzed and high-resolution HLA genotyping was added so that TCR occurrence patterns could be studied. Class I and class II HLA loci were covered by the typing at four-digit resolution. The study was designed to test whether signatures of past pathogen exposure could be identified by cataloging public T cell receptors. Along with the roughly 670-subject first cohort, a separate validation cohort of over a hundred different subjects was used. Using immunosequencing, the study profiled T cell repertoires from 666 subjects and related those repertoires to cytomegalovirus serostatus. A later genetic analysis used genome-wide SNP genotypes for about three fifths of the 666 donors, treating that subset as a discovery cohort. Rather than using new phenotypic data, the later analysis identified candidate immune exposures from TCR beta sequences and from how often those sequences occurred across donors. Across approximately 400 genotyped donors of the cohort, an average of roughly 230,000 unique TCR beta nucleotide sequences per donor were sequenced, and about a sixth of those sequences were non-productive. Several DR-DQ haplotypes were handled as single units for association and clustering because linkage in the cohort was strong. Among the roughly 400 genotyped donors, approximately 76% belonged to the genetic ancestry cluster associated with self-reported Caucasian donors.

The cohort comprised under 700 healthy bone marrow donors. At the time of sampling, every cohort member was nominally healthy, though immune exposures that went unrecorded were likely present. The donor tested CMV seronegative, placing the donor among the approximately 360 seronegative members of the cohort. Each donor provided a peripheral blood sample, and peripheral blood mononuclear cells were used for TCR beta sequencing. Genomic DNA was extracted from the blood cell samples with the Qiagen DNeasy Blood Extraction Kit. Results the study describes overall, beyond this receptor: This cohort had only TCR beta chains sequenced, and the lack of alpha or paired-chain data limited which features could be detected. Because HLA typing was unavailable for some donors at each locus, only the typed subset was used in association tests. Three of the identified cytomegalovirus-associated TCR beta chains were confirmed in vitro to be specific for cytomegalovirus antigens. The presence/absence analyses assumed that sequencing depth was roughly uniform across donors, and that assumption may not be true. A later genetic analysis associated a missense DCLRE1C variant with V-gene and J-gene trimming of TCR beta chains, and an independent cohort replicated the association. In a later genetic analysis, fewer N-insertions in productive TCRs were reported among donors in an Asian-associated ancestry cluster than the approximately 670-donor mean. A further reported finding was that TCR beta sequences accurately predicted the HLA-A and HLA-B alleles for most subjects in the first cohort. While some public TCRs were present in many individuals, most TCR sequences turned up only very rarely across donors. A cluster of highly shared sequence variants was judged likely to represent a technical artifact of the sequencing pipeline. A later analysis found that HLA-associated TCR beta chains were more clonally expanded and had lower generation probabilities than equally common non-associated chains. The earlier analysis of almost 600 of the donors excluded some 15 rarely observed V segments, including chromosome 9 orphons, because counts were too low. A later analysis associated 16,951 TCR beta sequences with specific HLA alleles at a false discovery rate of 0.05. When HLA alleles, especially DR and DQ, strongly co-occurred, TCR associations were difficult to assign to individual alleles. It was suggested by the authors that the approach could potentially be generalized to other disease states and immunological phenotypes. In a later analysis, the rate of TCR association differed among HLA loci, with DRB1 alleles having the most associated TCRs and HLA-C alleles having the fewest. Some IMGT-functional V segments, including TRBV6-2 and TRBV6-3, could not be told apart with the 87-base-pair reads, so those segments were excluded. Correlated functional status among segregating V segments might reflect linkage disequilibrium, but an unknown experimental factor could not be ruled out. Cytomegalovirus status was reported to be diagnosed by the classifier with high specificity and sensitivity in both the original and validation cohorts. The only immune exposure information available for the cohort was CMV serostatus. According to a later analysis, parvovirus B19, influenza, CMV and Epstein-Barr virus appeared linked to several top co-occurrence clusters. In the study, approximately 160 TCR beta chains were listed as associated with cytomegalovirus. In a later analysis, most CMV-associated TCR beta chains were found to appear HLA-restricted, with HLA associations seemingly driven largely by CMV exposure. In an earlier analysis of about 540 of the donors, most TCR beta V segments were observed in productive rearrangements about 87% or about 30% of the time, broadly matching IMGT annotations.

This TCR came from a boy aged 2-9 years in good health and CMV-seronegative. This chain joins TRBV27 to TRBJ2-7; 8 bases in between match TRBD1. Material: PBMCs. The base sequence is TGTGCCAGCAGTTTTGCAGGGGGCACTTACGAGCAGTACTTC. Its translation reads: CASSFAGGTYEQYF.